What follows are 19 T cell receptor beta chains derived from one specimen sequenced in a study of T cell responses to AZD1222 COVID-19 vaccine. Profiled with immunoSEQ multiplex PCR; TCRdb holds only in-frame clones, not every one. The sample includes some 170,000 clones, around 89% of them seen just once. The starting material was peripheral blood, obtained 28 days after the second AZD1222 dose. The receptor set was obtained from an adult who received the AZD1222 COVID-19 vaccine.

V gene TRBV30 combines with J gene TRBJ1-2; TRBD1 aligns across 9 bases. The V gene's germline CDR1 is GTSNPN and CDR2 SVGIG (reference sequence). The CDR3 runs to 14 residues. The V gene end was trimmed by 0 bases and the J gene end by 7 bases; junction bases not matched to a gene: 6. CDR3 sequence: CAWSVRQGVGGYTF. The CDR3 DNA follows: TGTGCCTGGAGTGTGAGACAGGGGGTAGGTGGCTACACCTTC. Filled out from reference TRBV30 and TRBJ1-2, the complete variable domain reads SQTIHQWPATLVQPVGSPLSLECTVEGTSNPNLYWYRQAAGRGLQLLFYSVGIGQISSEVPQNLSASRPQDRQFILSSKKLLLSDSGFYLCAWSVRQGVGGYTFGSGTRLTVV.

The V and J genes are TRBV19 and TRBJ2-7, with 7 bases identical to TRBD1. The CDR3 extends over 15 amino acids. The germline gives CDR1 LNHDA, CDR2 SQIVND (reference sequence). Trimming cost V 5 bases and J 5 bases; bases outside gene matches: 12. The chain's CDR3 is CASSVRQGYDDEQYF. CDR3 sequence (DNA): TGTGCCAGTAGTGTCCGACAGGGATACGACGACGAGCAGTACTTC.

The chain couples TRBV6-5 to TRBJ2-3, with TRBD2 as a possible D gene (5 bases). With 4 bases removed from V and 6 bases from J, the gap between germline ends came to 20 bases. The V gene's germline CDR1 is MNHEY and CDR2 SVGAGI. The CDR3 sequence is 16 residues long. The CDR3 protein is CASSSKLVGSGDTQYF. In nucleotides, the CDR3 is TGTGCCAGCAGTTCCAAACTCGTAGGGAGTGGGGATACGCAGTATTTT.

The V and J genes are TRBV28 and TRBJ2-2; perhaps TRBD1 as D (5 bases). Germline V gene lookup returns CDR1 MDHEN and CDR2 SYDVKM. This CDR3 contains 14 residues. V was shortened by 5 bases and J by 4 bases, with 11 bases between the two germline ends. The DNA of the CDR3 is TGTGCCAGCAGTAAGAGACAGAGCACCGGGGAGCTGTTTTTT. It translates to CASSKRQSTGELFF.

The chain combines TRBV6-5 with TRBJ1-5; 11 bases fit TRBD1. The V gene end was trimmed by 8 bases and the J gene end by 6 bases; junction bases not matched to a gene: 3. In germline, CDR1 is MNHEY, CDR2 SVGAGI. The length of the CDR3 is 13 residues. CDR3 nucleotides: TGTGCCAGCCGGGACAGGGGGAGTCAGCCCCAGCATTTT. Translated, it gives CASRDRGSQPQHF.

The chain has TRBV29-1 and TRBJ2-3; 12 nucleotides align to TRBD2. The CDR3 totals 17 residues. Germline V gene sequence: CDR1 SQVTM, CDR2 ANQGSEA. The junction had 13 bases not matched to a gene; V was cut back by 7 bases and J by 2 bases. The CDR3 DNA is TGCAGCGCAGTCGGTACTAGCGGGGGGCTTAACACAGATACGCAGTATTTT. Amino acids: CSAVGTSGGLNTDTQYF.

The chain has TRBV5-8 and TRBJ2-5, with TRBD2 as a possible D gene (5 bases). Trimming left V 4 bases short and J 2 bases short, with 12 bases between. Germline V gives CDR1 SGHTS, CDR2 YDEGEE. This CDR3 spans 14 amino acids. The chain's CDR3 is CASSAPGSQETQYF. CDR3 sequence (DNA): TGTGCCAGCAGCGCCCCGGGATCACAAGAGACCCAGTACTTC.

The V and J genes are TRBV30 and TRBJ1-3, with a weak D call TRBD1 (6 bases). The ends were cut back, 3 bases at V and 2 bases at J, with 8 bases in the middle. The CDR3 has 13 amino acids. The germline V gene has CDR1 GTSNPN and CDR2 SVGIG (reference sequence). Here the CDR3 reads CAWRRGAGNTIYF. CDR3 DNA: TGTGCCTGGAGAAGGGGGGCTGGAAACACCATATATTTT.

The chain is built from TRBV7-2 and TRBJ1-1, with D possibly matching TRBD1 (6 bases). V was clipped by 5 bases and J by 7 bases, with 17 bases between them. Per the germline V gene, CDR1 is SGHTA and CDR2 is FQGNSA. This CDR3 region has 14 residues. The CDR3 nucleotides read TGTGCCAGCAGCATCGGTCAGGGGCCTCGTGAAGCTTTCTTT. This encodes CASSIGQGPREAFF.

This clone has just one count. This rearrangement joins TRBV4-1 to TRBJ1-6; TRBD1 might be the D (5 bases). V was pared by 4 bases and J by 7 bases, with 11 bases between. Looked up from germline, CDR1 is MGHRA and CDR2 is YSYEKL. The CDR3 consists of 14 residues. In DNA, the CDR3 is TGCGCCAGCAGCCCGGTGCAGGGAAATTCACCCCTCCACTTT. Its protein is CASSPVQGNSPLHF.

The chain recombines TRBV28 with TRBJ2-6; D unclear. The length of the CDR3 is 15 residues. Germline V gene lookup returns CDR1 MDHEN and CDR2 SYDVKM. With 2 bases removed from V and 2 bases from J, the gap between germline ends came to 7 bases. In DNA, the CDR3 is TGTGCCAGCAGTTTAGCGGAAACTGGGGCCAACGTCCTGACTTTC. This codes for CASSLAETGANVLTF.

This clone was seen a few times. The chain couples TRBV5-1 to TRBJ1-2; D gene ambiguous. This CDR3 comprises 13 residues. The germline CDR1 and CDR2 sequences are SGHRS and YFSETQ. V lost 1 base, J lost 0 bases, and 4 bases lay in between. CDR3: CASSLTANYGYTF. The DNA of the CDR3 is TGCGCCAGCAGCTTGACAGCTAACTATGGCTACACCTTC. The whole variable domain, filled in from reference TRBV5-1 and TRBJ1-2, reads KAGVTQTPRYLIKTRGQQVTLSCSPISGHRSVSWYQQTPGQGLQFLFEYFSETQRNKGNFPGRFSGRQFSNSRSEMNVSTLELGDSALYLCASSLTANYGYTFGSGTRLTVV.

This sequence joins TRBV6-5 and TRBJ1-3, with TRBD1 matching 7 bases. Germline-derived CDR1 and CDR2 are MNHEY and SVGAGI. Trimming at V came to 4 bases and at J to 0 bases, leaving 3 bases not matched to a gene. This CDR3 spans 15 amino acids. CDR3 nucleotides: TGTGCCAGCAGTTCCGCAGGGGGCTCTGGAAACACCATATATTTT. Encoded protein: CASSSAGGSGNTIYF.

V usage is TRBV2 and J usage is TRBJ1-2, with D possibly matching TRBD1 (5 bases). CDR3 size: 13 residues. Germline values: CDR1 SNHLY, CDR2 FYNNEI. V was clipped by 4 bases and J by 8 bases, with 14 bases between them. CDR3 region: CASSVKGVGGYTF. CDR3 nucleotide sequence: TGTGCCAGCAGTGTTAAAGGGGTGGGCGGCTACACCTTC.

The rearrangement joins TRBV20-1 to TRBJ2-7; 9 bases align to TRBD1. The CDR3 has 15 amino acids. The junction had 8 bases not matched to a gene; V was cut back by 3 bases and J by 2 bases. The germline V gene encodes CDR1 DFQATT and CDR2 SNEGSKA (reference sequence). CDR3 sequence reads: CSASPGTGFTYEQYF. CDR3 sequence (DNA): TGCAGTGCTAGTCCCGGGACAGGGTTTACCTACGAGCAGTACTTC.

This clone occurred once. J is TRBJ2-2 and V is TRBV6-5, with D unclear. Trimming removed 7 bases from V and 7 bases from J, with 13 bases in between. Germline CDR1 is MNHEY and CDR2 is SVGAGI. CDR3 size: 13 residues. The CDR3 sequence: CASTLDGYGELFF. The DNA of the CDR3 is TGTGCCAGCACTTTGGACGGTTACGGGGAGCTGTTTTTT.

The chain carries TRBV30 and TRBJ2-2; tentative D call: TRBD2 (6 bases). The germline V gene encodes CDR1 GTSNPN and CDR2 SVGIG (reference sequence). The CDR3 covers 14 residues. V was shortened by 2 bases and J by 4 bases, with 11 bases between the two germline ends. CDR3 DNA: TGTGCCTGGAGTTCGGGACTGGTCACCGGGGAGCTGTTTTTT. Translating gives CAWSSGLVTGELFF.

This clone has just one count. The chain employs TRBV6-6 and TRBJ1-3, with D possibly TRBD1 on 5 matching bases. The ends were cut back, 5 bases at V and 0 bases at J, with 17 bases in the middle. Germline V lookup: CDR1 MNHNY, CDR2 SVGAGI (reference sequence). The CDR3 is 17 amino acids. The CDR3 bases are TGTGCCAGCAGTCCCCGCGTCAGGGATCACTCTGGAAACACCATATATTTT. It codes for CASSPRVRDHSGNTIYF.

J is TRBJ1-5 and V is TRBV5-1; no clear D gene. Trimming cost V 7 bases and J 4 bases, with 15 bases left between them. Germline values: CDR1 SGHRS, CDR2 YFSETQ. This CDR3 is built from 14 residues. The CDR3 is CASRGGQANQPQHF. The CDR3, as DNA: TGCGCCAGCCGAGGAGGTCAGGCTAATCAGCCCCAGCATTTT. Drawing the rest from reference TRBV5-1 and TRBJ1-5, the complete variable domain is KAGVTQTPRYLIKTRGQQVTLSCSPISGHRSVSWYQQTPGQGLQFLFEYFSETQRNKGNFPGRFSGRQFSNSRSEMNVSTLELGDSALYLCASRGGQANQPQHFGDGTRLSIL.